The T cell receptor beta chain described here comes from a study of OX40 agonist ivuxolimab in advanced cancers. On the study more broadly: Partial responses were achieved by three patients, of whom one had hepatocellular carcinoma and two had cutaneous melanoma.

Patients who had autoimmune disease history or got systemic immunosuppression were left out. Sequenced by immunoSEQ multiplex PCR; TCRdb stores in-frame clones only, minus some. The sample lists around 22,000 clones; 85% to 90% were seen once. Trimming took 5 bases from V and 4 from J; bases not matched to a gene: 14. The CDR3 runs 17 residues. Per germline, CDR1 SGHTA and CDR2 FQGNSA. The chain couples TRBV7-2 to TRBJ2-7; TRBD2 aligns across 10 bases. The TCR comes from an adult with an advanced solid tumor such as melanoma, head and neck, liver or kidney cancer. The sequencing here drew on CD4+ or CD8+ T cells sorted from blood, taken in a trial of the OX40 agonist ivuxolimab. The CDR3 is CASSPLGLVAGGYEQYF. The CDR3 DNA follows: TGTGCCAGCAGCCCCCTGGGTTTGGTAGCGGGGGGATACGAGCAGTACTTC.